This TCR beta chain was identified in a study of type 1 regulatory T cells. At the level of the study: T-allo10 is a Tr1-enriched, alloantigen-specific CD4 T cell product made in vitro.

The CDR3 spans 16 residues. CDR1 and CDR2 (germline): LGHDT, YNNKEL (reference sequence). A note on this clonotype: Its matching antigen is unknown. A single base separates this from a much larger clone, so it may be a read error.

TCRdb itself ran the reads through MiXCR, one entry per CDR3 protein. This table holds 13,000 to 15,000 distinct CDR3 sequences, roughly an eighth found once. V usage is TRBV3-1 and J usage is TRBJ2-1; 12 bases are a match to TRBD2. The sequencing input was cultured T cells, either the whole culture or a sorted T cell fraction (not recorded which). This clonotype was obtained from a human donor in good health. The chain's CDR3 is CATSQLLAGGPNEQFF. CDR3 nucleotides: TGTGCCACCAGCCAGTTACTAGCGGGAGGTCCCAATGAGCAGTTCTTC.